These 5 T cell receptor beta chains were sequenced from one sample in a study of T cells in Graves' hyperthyroidism and ophthalmopathy. Using RNA transcripts as the source, TCR beta CDR3 regions were amplified. The HTBI primer set served for first-round RT-PCR of the TCR CDR3. Each CDR3 protein is one row after TCRdb ran MiXCR on the multiplex PCR reads. Among fewer than 450,000 distinct CDR3 sequences listed, approximately 17% were seen once. The material sequenced was blood. These receptors were obtained from a man aged 18 to 30 with Graves' ophthalmopathy.

The gene calls are TRBV19 and TRBJ2-6, with unresolved D. Trimming stripped 0 bases from V and 1 base from J, with 19 bases between. Germline CDR1 is LNHDA and CDR2 is SQIVND (reference sequence). CDR3 length: 20 residues. CDR3 in amino acids: CASSIEAQAIERSGANVLTF. The CDR3 DNA is TGTGCCAGTAGTATAGAGGCCCAGGCAATTGAGAGGTCTGGGGCCAACGTCCTGACTTTC.

This clonotype came up many times. CDR3 in amino acids: CASSLVQGYEQYF. In nucleotides, the CDR3 is TGTGCCAGCAGTTTAGTACAGGGCTACGAGCAGTACTTC. This sequence joins TRBV12-3 or TRBV12-4 and TRBJ2-7, with D tentatively TRBD1 (6 bases). This CDR3 is built from 13 residues. V lost 1 base to trimming and J lost 3 bases, with 7 bases between them.

The chain carries TRBV6-1 and TRBJ1-3, with D possibly TRBD1 on 6 matching bases. The ends were cut back, 1 base at V and 3 bases at J, with 13 bases in the middle. This CDR3 spans 16 amino acids. Germline V gives CDR1 MNHNS, CDR2 SASEGT. The CDR3 bases are TGTGCCAGCAGTGAAGGATCAGGGGCGGGTGGAAACACCATATATTTT. Its translation: CASSEGSGAGGNTIYF.

This clonotype was detected a few times. The chain combines TRBV10-3 with TRBJ1-4; no definite D call. Germline-derived CDR1 and CDR2 are ENHRY and SYGVKD. The V and J ends lost 8 bases and 8 bases respectively, with 9 bases between them. This CDR3 spans 11 amino acids. The CDR3: CAIGRSEKLFF. As DNA, the CDR3 is TGTGCCATCGGACGGAGCGAAAAACTGTTTTTT.

The chain joins TRBV20-1 to TRBJ2-5; D is possibly TRBD1 (5 bases). V gave up 6 bases and J gave up 0 bases, with 17 bases separating them. Germline CDR1 is DFQATT and CDR2 is SNEGSKA (reference sequence). The CDR3 spans 15 residues. The CDR3 bases are TGCAGTGCCCTAAATGCACAGGCGTACCAAGAGACCCAGTACTTC. It translates to CSALNAQAYQETQYF.